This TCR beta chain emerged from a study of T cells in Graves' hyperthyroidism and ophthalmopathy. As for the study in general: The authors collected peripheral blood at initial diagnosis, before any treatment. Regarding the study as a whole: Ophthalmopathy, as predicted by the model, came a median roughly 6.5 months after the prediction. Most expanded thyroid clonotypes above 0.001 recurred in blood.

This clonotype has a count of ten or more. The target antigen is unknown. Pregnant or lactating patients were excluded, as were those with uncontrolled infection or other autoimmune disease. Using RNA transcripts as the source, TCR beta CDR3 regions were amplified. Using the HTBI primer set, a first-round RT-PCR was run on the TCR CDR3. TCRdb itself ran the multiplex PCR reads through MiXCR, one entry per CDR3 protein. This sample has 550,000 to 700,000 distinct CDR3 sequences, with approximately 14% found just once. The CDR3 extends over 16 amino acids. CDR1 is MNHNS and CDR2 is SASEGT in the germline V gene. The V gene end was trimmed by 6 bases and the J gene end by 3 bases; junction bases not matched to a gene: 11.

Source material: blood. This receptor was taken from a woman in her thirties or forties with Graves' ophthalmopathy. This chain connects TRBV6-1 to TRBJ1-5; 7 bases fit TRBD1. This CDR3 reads CASSRGVSPINQPQHF. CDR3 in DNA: TGTGCCAGCAGCAGGGGGGTGTCCCCTATCAATCAGCCCCAGCATTTT.